The 9 T cell receptor beta chains in this list originate from one sample, sequenced in a study of T-cell reconstitution after alpha-beta-depleted transplantation in children. The TCRbeta library incorporated unique molecular identifiers. TCRdb processed the PCR reads anew with MiXCR; each CDR3 protein has one entry. The sample includes a few hundred thousand distinct CDR3 sequences, around 46% of them seen just once. The specimen was PBMCs, collected before TCRalphabeta/CD19-depleted stem cell transplant. These receptors were obtained from a girl under 10 years old with aplastic anemia, due to receive a stem cell transplant.

The rearrangement joins TRBV20-1 to TRBJ2-4; D might be TRBD2 (6 bases). This CDR3 is 13 amino acids long. Looked up from germline, CDR1 is DFQATT and CDR2 is SNEGSKA (reference sequence). V lost 3 bases, J lost 6 bases, and 12 bases lay in between. The CDR3 region is CSASVGGGNIQYF. The CDR3 DNA is TGCAGTGCTAGTGTGGGAGGCGGAAACATTCAGTACTTC.

The rearrangement links TRBV5-6 to TRBJ2-7; weak D call: TRBD1 (5 bases). The CDR3 sequence is 12 residues long. V dropped 2 bases and J dropped 11 bases, with 14 bases sitting between them. Germline V lookup: CDR1 SGHDT, CDR2 YYEEEE. CDR3 amino acids: CASSLRRDAEYF. The CDR3 nucleotides read TGTGCCAGCAGCTTACGCAGGGATGCAGAGTACTTC.

CDR3 DNA: TGTGCCAGCAGCCAACTGATAAGCGGGACCTACGAGCAGTACTTC. Amino acid sequence: CASSQLISGTYEQYF. The chain combines TRBV11-2 with TRBJ2-7, with 7 nucleotides matching TRBD2. V shed 5 bases and J 2 bases; nucleotides not matched to a gene: 9. Germline CDR1 SGHAT, CDR2 FQNNGV. The CDR3 is 15 amino acids.

The chain links TRBV20-1 to TRBJ2-4; 9 nucleotides line up with TRBD1. V shed 8 bases, J shed 1 base, and the junction held 6 bases outside the gene matches. Germline-derived CDR1 and CDR2 are DFQATT and SNEGSKA (reference sequence). The CDR3 has 14 amino acids. The CDR3 nucleotides read TGCAGTTCGGGACAGGGTCCGGCCAAAAACATTCAGTACTTC. Encoded protein: CSSGQGPAKNIQYF.

This clonotype has more than one count but fewer than ten. The chain combines TRBV29-1 with TRBJ2-5; D possibly corresponds to TRBD2 (6 bases). The CDR3 has 14 residues. V dropped 4 bases and J dropped 5 bases, with 17 bases sitting between them. Germline V CDR1 and CDR2: SQVTM, ANQGSEA. This CDR3 is CSVGGTSRGETQYF. In nucleotides, the CDR3 is TGCAGCGTTGGGGGTACTAGCCGGGGGGAGACCCAGTACTTC.

This clonotype was observed a few times. The gene calls are TRBV5-1 and TRBJ2-5; D is possibly TRBD1 or TRBD2 (5 bases each). V dropped 4 bases and J dropped 3 bases, with 13 bases sitting between them. Germline V gene sequence: CDR1 SGHRS, CDR2 YFSETQ. CDR3 size: 14 residues. The CDR3 is CASSPGTIKETQYF. In DNA, the CDR3 is TGCGCCAGCAGCCCGGGGACCATCAAAGAGACCCAGTACTTC.

The chain recombines TRBV19 with TRBJ2-1, with D possibly called TRBD1 or TRBD2 (7 bases each). V was trimmed by 2 bases and J by 6 bases, leaving 17 bases between them. This CDR3 comprises 16 residues. CDR1 and CDR2 from the germline V gene are LNHDA and SQIVND (reference sequence). This CDR3 reads CASSIQGGIRTNEQFF. The CDR3, as DNA: TGTGCCAGTAGTATACAGGGGGGGATTAGAACCAATGAGCAGTTCTTC.

This clonotype came up many times. The J gene is TRBJ2-7, the V gene TRBV6-5; perhaps TRBD2 as D (5 bases). V was cut by 0 bases and J by 0 bases, with 6 bases left in between. The CDR3 spans 14 residues. The germline CDR1 and CDR2 sequences are MNHEY and SVGAGI. This chain's CDR3 is CASSYSRGSYEQYF. DNA of the CDR3: TGTGCCAGCAGTTACTCCCGGGGCTCCTACGAGCAGTACTTC.

The chain uses TRBV20-1 and TRBJ2-7, with 8 nucleotides matching TRBD2. The germline gives CDR1 DFQATT, CDR2 SNEGSKA (reference sequence). Trimming removed 6 bases from V and 2 bases from J; junction bases left unmatched: 9. CDR3 length: 14 residues. CDR3 loop: CSAPPSGGPYEQYF. CDR3 DNA sequence: TGCAGTGCCCCGCCCAGCGGGGGCCCCTACGAGCAGTACTTC.